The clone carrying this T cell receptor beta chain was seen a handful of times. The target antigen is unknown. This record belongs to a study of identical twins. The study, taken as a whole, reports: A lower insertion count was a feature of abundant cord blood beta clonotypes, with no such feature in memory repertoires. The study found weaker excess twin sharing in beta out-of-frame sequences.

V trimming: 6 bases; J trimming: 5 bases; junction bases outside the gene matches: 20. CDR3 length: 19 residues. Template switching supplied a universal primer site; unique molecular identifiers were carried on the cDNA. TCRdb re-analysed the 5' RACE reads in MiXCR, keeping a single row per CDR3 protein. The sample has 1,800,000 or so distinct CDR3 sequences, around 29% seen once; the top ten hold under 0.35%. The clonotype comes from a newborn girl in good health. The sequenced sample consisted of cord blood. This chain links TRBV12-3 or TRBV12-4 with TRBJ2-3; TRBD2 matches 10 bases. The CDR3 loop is CASRLAGLAGGHGEDTQYF. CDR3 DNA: TGTGCCAGCAGACTTGCGGGGTTAGCGGGAGGCCACGGAGAAGATACGCAGTATTTT.